These T cell receptor beta chains were read from a single sample in a study of T cell clonotyping in hematopoietic cell transplantation. TCRdb keeps only in-frame clones here, not all; method: immunoSEQ multiplex PCR. The data hold approximately 46,000 clones, with over 75% observed a single time. The sample consisted of peripheral blood mononuclear cells, taken before stem cell transplant. These TCRs come from a man between 60 and 75 years old with biphenotypic leukemia. Some clones in this sample may be carry-over from other donors' samples. The CDR3 runs from the conserved cysteine through the conserved F or W. The D gene is left open where the match is weak. A clone size is listed for some rows: how often the clone was seen (once, few, many), or a class if it is expanded.

J: TRBJ2-1
D: -
size: -
V: TRBV9
CDR3: CASSVDLGTGEQFF
DNA: TGTGCCAGCAGCGTAGATCTGGGGACGGGTGAGCAGTTCTTC

J: TRBJ2-1
D: -
size: -
V: TRBV20-1
CDR3: CSATPHNEQFF
DNA: TGCAGTGCTACCCCCCACAATGAGCAGTTCTTC

J: TRBJ2-3
D: TRBD2
size: once
V: TRBV30
CDR3: CAWSPTSGTDTQYF
DNA: TGTGCCTGGAGTCCGACTAGCGGCACAGATACGCAGTATTTT

J: TRBJ2-2
D: -
size: -
V: TRBV27
CDR3: CASSFSFFTGELFF
DNA: TGTGCCAGCAGTTTCTCTTTCTTCACCGGGGAGCTGTTTTTT

J: TRBJ2-2
D: -
size: once
V: TRBV5-1
CDR3: CASSLVRSYTGELFF
DNA: TGCGCCAGCAGCTTGGTTAGGTCATACACCGGGGAGCTGTTTTTT

J: TRBJ1-4
D: -
size: -
V: TRBV7-9
CDR3: CASSPRQRNEKLFF
DNA: TGTGCCAGCAGCCCTAGACAAAGGAATGAAAAACTGTTTTTT

J: TRBJ1-2
D: -
size: -
V: TRBV5-1
CDR3: CASSWTDNYGYTF
DNA: TGCGCCAGCAGCTGGACAGACAACTATGGCTACACCTTC

J: TRBJ1-2
D: TRBD1
size: -
V: TRBV28
CDR3: CASFRDRGGYGYTF
DNA: TGTGCCAGCTTCCGGGACAGGGGGGGCTATGGCTACACCTTC

J: TRBJ2-7
D: -
size: -
V: TRBV4-2
CDR3: CASSQDWQGTYEQYF
DNA: TGTGCCAGCAGCCAAGATTGGCAGGGGACCTACGAGCAGTACTTC

J: TRBJ1-2
D: -
size: once
V: TRBV6-5
CDR3: CASRDTNYGYTF
DNA: TGTGCCAGCAGGGACACTAACTATGGCTACACCTTC

J: TRBJ2-7
D: TRBD1
size: -
V: TRBV29-1
CDR3: CSVTAGTGVSSYEQYF
DNA: TGCAGCGTAACTGCCGGGACAGGGGTCAGCTCCTACGAGCAGTACTTC

J: TRBJ1-5
D: -
size: -
V: TRBV27
CDR3: CASSLSGWQPQHF
DNA: TGTGCCAGCAGTTTATCGGGGTGGCAGCCCCAGCATTTT

J: TRBJ1-1
D: -
size: -
V: TRBV5-1
CDR3: CASRTDPNTEAFF
DNA: TGCGCCAGCCGGACAGACCCCAACACTGAAGCTTTCTTT

J: TRBJ1-2
D: TRBD1
size: medium-sized
V: TRBV27
CDR3: CASSSLGGTGVLYTF
DNA: TGTGCCAGCAGTTCCCTCGGCGGGACAGGGGTTCTCTACACCTTC

J: TRBJ1-1
D: -
size: -
V: TRBV28
CDR3: CASSFRPGEGTEAFF
DNA: TGTGCCAGCAGTTTTCGCCCTGGGGAGGGGACTGAAGCTTTCTTT

J: TRBJ1-1
D: -
size: -
V: TRBV7-9
CDR3: CASSDRGTLNTEAFF
DNA: TGTGCCAGCAGCGACCGAGGGACATTGAACACTGAAGCTTTCTTT

J: TRBJ1-3
D: -
size: -
V: TRBV6-6
CDR3: CASSNMGNTIYF
DNA: TGTGCCAGCAGCAACATGGGGAACACCATATATTTT

J: TRBJ2-5
D: -
size: -
V: TRBV5-4
CDR3: CASSLDFTETQYF
DNA: TGTGCCAGCAGCTTGGATTTTACGGAGACCCAGTACTTC

J: TRBJ2-3
D: -
size: -
V: TRBV25-1
CDR3: CASSVGVRTDTQYF
DNA: TGTGCCAGCAGTGTGGGCGTGCGCACAGATACGCAGTATTTT

J: TRBJ2-1
D: -
size: -
V: TRBV5-1
CDR3: CASSLGRDEQFF
DNA: TGCGCCAGCAGCTTGGGTAGGGATGAGCAGTTCTTC

J: TRBJ1-1
D: TRBD1
size: -
V: TRBV27
CDR3: CASSRQGGEAFF
DNA: TGTGCCAGCAGCCGACAGGGGGGTGAAGCTTTCTTT

J: TRBJ1-1
D: -
size: -
V: TRBV28
CDR3: CAMSPAGENTEAFF
DNA: TGTGCCATGTCCCCGGCGGGGGAGAACACTGAAGCTTTCTTT

J: TRBJ2-3
D: TRBD1
size: -
V: TRBV30
CDR3: CAWGSQGAPSFF
DNA: TGTGCCTGGGGTTCCCAGGGGGCTCCCTCATTTTTT

J: TRBJ2-5
D: -
size: -
V: TRBV2
CDR3: CASSEAPRSRRGQTQYF
DNA: TGTGCCAGCAGTGAAGCGCCCCGGTCACGGAGAGGACAGACCCAGTACTTC

J: TRBJ2-1
D: TRBD2
size: few
V: TRBV19
CDR3: CASTTAGLIAGGNEQFF
DNA: TGTGCCAGTACCACTGCCGGTCTTATAGCGGGAGGTAATGAGCAGTTCTTC